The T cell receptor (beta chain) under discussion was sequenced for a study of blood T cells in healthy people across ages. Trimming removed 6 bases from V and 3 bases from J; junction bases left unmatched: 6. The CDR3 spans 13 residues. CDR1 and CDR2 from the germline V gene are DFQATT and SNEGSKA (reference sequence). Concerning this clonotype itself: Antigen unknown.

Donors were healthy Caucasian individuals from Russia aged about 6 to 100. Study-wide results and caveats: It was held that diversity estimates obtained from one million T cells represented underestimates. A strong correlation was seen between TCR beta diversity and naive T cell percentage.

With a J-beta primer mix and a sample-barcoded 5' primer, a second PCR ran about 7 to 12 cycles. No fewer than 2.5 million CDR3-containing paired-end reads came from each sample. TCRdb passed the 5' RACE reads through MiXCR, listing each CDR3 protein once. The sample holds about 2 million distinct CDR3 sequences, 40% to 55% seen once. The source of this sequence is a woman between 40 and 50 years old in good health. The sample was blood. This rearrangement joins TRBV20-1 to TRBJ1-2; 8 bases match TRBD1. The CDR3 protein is CSAHEDRDYGYTF. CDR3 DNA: TGCAGTGCGCACGAGGACAGGGACTATGGCTACACCTTC.